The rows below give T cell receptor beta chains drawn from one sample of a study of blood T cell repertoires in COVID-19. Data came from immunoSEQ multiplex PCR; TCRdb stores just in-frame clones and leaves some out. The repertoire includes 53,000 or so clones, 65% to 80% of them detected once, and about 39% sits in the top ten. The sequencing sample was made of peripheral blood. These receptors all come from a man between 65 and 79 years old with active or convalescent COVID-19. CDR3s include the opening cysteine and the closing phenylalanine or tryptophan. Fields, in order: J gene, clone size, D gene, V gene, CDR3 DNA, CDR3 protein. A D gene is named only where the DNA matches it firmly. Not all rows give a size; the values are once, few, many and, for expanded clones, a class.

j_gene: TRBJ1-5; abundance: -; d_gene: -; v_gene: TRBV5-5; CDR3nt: TGTGCCAGCAGTCTCGACAGGCTTAGCAATCAGCCCCAGCATTTT; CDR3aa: CASSLDRLSNQPQHF
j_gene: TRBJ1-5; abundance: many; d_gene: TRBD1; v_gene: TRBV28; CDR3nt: TGTGCCAGCAGTTTCCTGGTAGACAGGGGTGATCAGCCCCAGCATTTT; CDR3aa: CASSFLVDRGDQPQHF
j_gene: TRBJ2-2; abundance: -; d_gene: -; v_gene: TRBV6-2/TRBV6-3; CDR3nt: TGTGCCAGCAGTTCCGAGGACAGAGAATCGGGGGAGCTGTTTTTT; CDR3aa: CASSSEDRESGELFF
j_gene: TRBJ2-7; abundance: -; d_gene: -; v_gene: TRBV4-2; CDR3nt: TGTGCCAGCAGCCAAGTGGGGGCGGACTTAAGCCACGAGCAGTACTTC; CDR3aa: CASSQVGADLSHEQYF
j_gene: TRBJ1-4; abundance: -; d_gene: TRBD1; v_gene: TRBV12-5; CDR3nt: TGTGCTAGTGGTAAGGGACAGAAAACGACTAATGAAAAACTGTTTTTT; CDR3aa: CASGKGQKTTNEKLFF
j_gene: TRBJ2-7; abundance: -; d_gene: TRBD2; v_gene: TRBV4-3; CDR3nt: TGCGCCAGCAGCCTACTGACAGCAGCGGGGCACGAGCAGTACTTC; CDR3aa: CASSLLTAAGHEQYF
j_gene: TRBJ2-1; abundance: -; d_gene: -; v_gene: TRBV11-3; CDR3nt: TGTGCCAGCAGCCTCGGTCGCTCCTACAATGAGCAGTTCTTC; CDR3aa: CASSLGRSYNEQFF
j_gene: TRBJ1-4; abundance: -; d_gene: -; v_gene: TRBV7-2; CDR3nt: TGTGCCAGCAGCGCGCCGGGGGAAAAACTGTTTTTT; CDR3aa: CASSAPGEKLFF
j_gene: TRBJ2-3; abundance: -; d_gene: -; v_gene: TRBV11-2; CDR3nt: TGTGCCAGCAGCTTAGGGTGGCAGACAGATACGCAGTATTTT; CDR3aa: CASSLGWQTDTQYF
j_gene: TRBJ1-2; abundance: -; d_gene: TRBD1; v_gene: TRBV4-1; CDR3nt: TGCGCCAGCAGCCGGTACCGGGACAGTAACTATGGCTACACCTTC; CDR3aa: CASSRYRDSNYGYTF
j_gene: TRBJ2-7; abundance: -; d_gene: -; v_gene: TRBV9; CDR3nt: TGTGCCAGCAGCGTACTTGGGAGGCCCACCTACGAGCAGTACTTC; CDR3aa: CASSVLGRPTYEQYF
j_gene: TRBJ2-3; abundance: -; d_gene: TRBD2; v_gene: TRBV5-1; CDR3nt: TGCGCCAGCAGCCGGGGGGGATGGACAGATACGCAGTATTTT; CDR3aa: CASSRGGWTDTQYF
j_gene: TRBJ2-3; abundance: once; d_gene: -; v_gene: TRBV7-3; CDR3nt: TGTGCCAGCAGCTTAGAATCCCGGGGCCAAGCGGGGCAGTATTTT; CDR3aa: CASSLESRGQAGQYF
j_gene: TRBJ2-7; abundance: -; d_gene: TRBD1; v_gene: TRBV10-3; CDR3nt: TGTGCCATCAGCGTTGACAGGGCTTCCTACGAGCAGTACTTC; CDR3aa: CAISVDRASYEQYF
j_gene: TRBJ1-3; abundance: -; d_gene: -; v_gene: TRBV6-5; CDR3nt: TGTGCCAGCAGGGTGACAGGAGGAAACACCATATATTTT; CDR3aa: CASRVTGGNTIYF
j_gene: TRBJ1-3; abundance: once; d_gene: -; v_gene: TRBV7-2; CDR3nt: TGTGCCAGCAGCTTAGACTCCTCTGGAAACACCATATATTTT; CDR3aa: CASSLDSSGNTIYF
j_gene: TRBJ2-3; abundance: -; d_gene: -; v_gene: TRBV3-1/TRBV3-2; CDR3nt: TGTGCCAGCAGCCAAGATGGAGCTAGCGGCACAGATACGCAGTATTTT; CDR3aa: CASSQDGASGTDTQYF
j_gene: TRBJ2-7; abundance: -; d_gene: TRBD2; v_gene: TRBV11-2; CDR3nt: TGTGCCAGCAGCTTAGGGCCTAGCGGGACGAGCTCCTACGAGCAGTACTTC; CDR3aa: CASSLGPSGTSSYEQYF
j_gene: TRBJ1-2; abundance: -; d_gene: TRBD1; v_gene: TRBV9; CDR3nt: TGTGCCAGCAGCGTAGGACAGGGGGCAAGTCATGGCTACACCTTC; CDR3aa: CASSVGQGASHGYTF
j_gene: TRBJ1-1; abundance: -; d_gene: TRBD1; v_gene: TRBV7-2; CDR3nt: TGTGCCAGCAGCTTAGACGACAGGGTCAACACTGAAGCTTTCTTT; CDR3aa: CASSLDDRVNTEAFF
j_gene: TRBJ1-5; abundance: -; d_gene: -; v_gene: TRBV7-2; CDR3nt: TGTGCCAGCAGCTTCCACGGAAGGGGTCGCTACGGCAATCAGCCCCAGCATTTT; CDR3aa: CASSFHGRGRYGNQPQHF
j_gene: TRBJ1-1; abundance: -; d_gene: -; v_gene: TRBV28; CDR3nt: TGTGCCAGCAGTTTAGAGGCGGCGGGGGGCCAAAAAGCTTTCTTT; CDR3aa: CASSLEAAGGQKAFF
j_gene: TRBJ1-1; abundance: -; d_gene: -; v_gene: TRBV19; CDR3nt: TGTGCCAGTATCGCACGAGGAACGACTGAAGCTTTCTTT; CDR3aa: CASIARGTTEAFF
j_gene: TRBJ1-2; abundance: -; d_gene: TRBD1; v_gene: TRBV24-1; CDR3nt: TGTGCCACCAGTGATCCAAGACAGGGAAAGTCGGTTGGCTACACCTTC; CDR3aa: CATSDPRQGKSVGYTF
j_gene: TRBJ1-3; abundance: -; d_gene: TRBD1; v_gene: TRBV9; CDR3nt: TGTGCCAGCAGCACGGACAGGTTCTCTGGAAACACCATATATTTT; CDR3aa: CASSTDRFSGNTIYF
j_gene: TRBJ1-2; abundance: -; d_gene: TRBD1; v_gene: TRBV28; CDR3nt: TGTGCCAGCAGCCCAGGGGGCATCTATGGCTACACCTTC; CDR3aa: CASSPGGIYGYTF
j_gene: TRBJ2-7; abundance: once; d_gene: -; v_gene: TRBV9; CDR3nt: TGTGCCAGCAGCGTAGATGGGGAGACCGACTACGAGCAGTACTTC; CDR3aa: CASSVDGETDYEQYF
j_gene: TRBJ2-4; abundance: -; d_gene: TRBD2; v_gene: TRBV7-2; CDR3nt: TGTGCCAGCAGCTTAGTGGGACTAGCGGGAGTAGGGGCCAAAAACATTCAGTACTTC; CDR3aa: CASSLVGLAGVGAKNIQYF
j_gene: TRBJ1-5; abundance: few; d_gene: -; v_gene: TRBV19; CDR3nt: TGTGCCAGTAGTTCGGACAGCCGCAATCAGCCCCAGCATTTT; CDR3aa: CASSSDSRNQPQHF
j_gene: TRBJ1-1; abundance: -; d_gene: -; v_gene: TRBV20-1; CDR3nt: TGCAGTGCTAGTACTAGGATGGGGACTGAAGCTTTCTTT; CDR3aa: CSASTRMGTEAFF
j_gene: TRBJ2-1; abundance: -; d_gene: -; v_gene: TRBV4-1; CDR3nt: TGCGCCAGCAGCCAAGATATCAGGGGCGGCTCCTACAATGAGCAGTTCTTC; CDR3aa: CASSQDIRGGSYNEQFF
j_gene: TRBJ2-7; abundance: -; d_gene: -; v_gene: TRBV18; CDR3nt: TGTGCCAGCTCAGAACAGGGTCATTCCTACGAGCAGTACTTC; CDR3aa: CASSEQGHSYEQYF
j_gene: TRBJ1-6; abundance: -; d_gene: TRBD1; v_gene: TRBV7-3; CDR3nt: TGTGCCAGCAGCCCAGCCCCAGGGGGGAATTCACCCCTCCACTTT; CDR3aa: CASSPAPGGNSPLHF
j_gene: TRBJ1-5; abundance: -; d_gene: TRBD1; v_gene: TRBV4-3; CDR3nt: TGCGCCAGCAGTACAACGACAGGGGGCTGGCAGCCCCAGCATTTT; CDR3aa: CASSTTTGGWQPQHF
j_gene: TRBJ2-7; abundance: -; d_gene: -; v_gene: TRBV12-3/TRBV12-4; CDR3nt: TGTGCCAGCAGTGAGGCCTACGAGCAGTACTTC; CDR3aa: CASSEAYEQYF
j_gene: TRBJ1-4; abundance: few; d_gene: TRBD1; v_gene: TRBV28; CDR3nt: TGTGCCAGCAGTAGATACCACATTAGACAGGGGAAGAATGAAAAACTGTTTTTT; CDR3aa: CASSRYHIRQGKNEKLFF
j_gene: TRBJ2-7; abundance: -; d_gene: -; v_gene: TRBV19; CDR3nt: TGTGCCAGTAGTGGAGGGCTCGGCTACGAGCAGTACTTC; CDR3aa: CASSGGLGYEQYF
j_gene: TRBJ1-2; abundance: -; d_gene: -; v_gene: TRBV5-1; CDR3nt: TGCGCCAGCAGCTTGTTCACAGATCTTAACTATGGCTACACCTTC; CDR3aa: CASSLFTDLNYGYTF
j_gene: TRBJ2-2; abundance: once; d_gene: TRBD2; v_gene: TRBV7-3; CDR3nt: TGTGCCAGCAGCCCTACTAGCGGGGGGGCCGCCGGGGAGCTGTTTTTT; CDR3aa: CASSPTSGGAAGELFF
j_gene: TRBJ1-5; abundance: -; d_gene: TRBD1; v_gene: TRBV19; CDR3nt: TGTGCCAGTAGTATCGGGGGACAGGGAGGTCAGCCCCAGCATTTT; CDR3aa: CASSIGGQGGQPQHF
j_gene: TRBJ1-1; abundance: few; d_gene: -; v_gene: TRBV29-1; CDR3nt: TGCAGCGTTGGTCCGGGATTGGACACTGAAGCTTTCTTT; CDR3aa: CSVGPGLDTEAFF
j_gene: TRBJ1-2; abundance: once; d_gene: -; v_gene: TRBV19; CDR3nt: TGTGCCAGTAGTATAACCTGGCGGGACTATGGCTACACCTTC; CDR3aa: CASSITWRDYGYTF
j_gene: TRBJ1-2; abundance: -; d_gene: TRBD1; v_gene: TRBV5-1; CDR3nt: TGCGCCAGCAGCTCCTTAACCGGGACAGACTATGGCTACACCTTC; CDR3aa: CASSSLTGTDYGYTF
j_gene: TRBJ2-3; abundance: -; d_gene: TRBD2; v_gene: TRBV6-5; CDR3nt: TGTGCCAGCACCTATAGCGGGGGGGCGACAGATACGCAGTATTTT; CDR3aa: CASTYSGGATDTQYF
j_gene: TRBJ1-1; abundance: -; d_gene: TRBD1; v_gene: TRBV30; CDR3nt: TGTGCCTGCGACAGGGGGGCAACCTCGGGCGCTGAAGCTTTCTTT; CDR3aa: CACDRGATSGAEAFF
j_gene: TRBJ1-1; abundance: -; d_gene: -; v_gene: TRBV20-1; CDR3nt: TGCAGTGCGCGGAAGAACACTGAAGCTTTCTTT; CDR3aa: CSARKNTEAFF
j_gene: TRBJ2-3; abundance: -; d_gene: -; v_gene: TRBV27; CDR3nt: TGTGCCAGCAGTTTTTACACTAGCACCACAGATACGCAGTATTTT; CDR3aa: CASSFYTSTTDTQYF
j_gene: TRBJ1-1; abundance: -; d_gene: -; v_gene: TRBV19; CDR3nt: TGTGCCAGTAGTCCGGGACACAGGAGCACTGAAGCTTTCTTT; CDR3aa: CASSPGHRSTEAFF